The clone carrying this TCR beta chain has a single count. The source of the sample is a study of CD8 T cells in Susac syndrome. CD8+ and CD4+ blood T cells underwent TCR beta sequencing. Purification of the CD8+ and CD4+ T cells relied on negative isolation, and TEMRA cells underwent FACS enrichment. Trimming left V 5 bases short and J 3 bases short, with 16 bases between. This CDR3 contains 15 residues. Germline values: CDR1 MNHEY, CDR2 SMNVEV (reference sequence). Random hexamers were used to reverse transcribe about 0.5 to 1 ug of RNA. Amplification of TCR beta CDR3 used immunoSEQ multiplex PCR across 54 Vbeta and 13 Jbeta. TCRdb used MiXCR to reprocess the immunoSEQ multiplex PCR reads, holding one entry per CDR3 protein. The sample has about 120,000 distinct CDR3 sequences; 85% to 95% are singletons.

This receptor was taken from a human donor with multiple sclerosis. The source material was CD4+ T cells from PBMCs. V is TRBV27 and J is TRBJ1-1; TRBD1 is a possible D gene (5 bases). This chain's CDR3 is CASSRNRFEDTEAFF. The DNA of the CDR3 is TGTGCCAGCAGTAGAAACAGGTTCGAGGACACTGAAGCTTTCTTT.